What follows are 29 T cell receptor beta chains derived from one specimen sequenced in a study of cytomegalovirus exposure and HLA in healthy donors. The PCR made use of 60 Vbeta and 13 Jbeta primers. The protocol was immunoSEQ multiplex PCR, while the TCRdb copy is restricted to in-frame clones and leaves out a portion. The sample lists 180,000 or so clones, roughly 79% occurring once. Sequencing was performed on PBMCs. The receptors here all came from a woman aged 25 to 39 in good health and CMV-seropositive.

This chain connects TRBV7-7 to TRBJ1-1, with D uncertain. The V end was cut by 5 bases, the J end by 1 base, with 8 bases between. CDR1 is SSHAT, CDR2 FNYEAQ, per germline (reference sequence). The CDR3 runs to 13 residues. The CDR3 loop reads CASSRYPNTEAFF. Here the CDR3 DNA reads TGTGCCAGCAGCCGGTACCCGAACACTGAAGCTTTCTTT.

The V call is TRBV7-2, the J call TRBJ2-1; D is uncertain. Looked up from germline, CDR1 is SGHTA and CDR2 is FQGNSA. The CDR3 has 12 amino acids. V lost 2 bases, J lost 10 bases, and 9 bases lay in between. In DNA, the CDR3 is TGTGCCAGCAGCTTATTACGGGTAGAGCAGTTCTTC. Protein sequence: CASSLLRVEQFF.

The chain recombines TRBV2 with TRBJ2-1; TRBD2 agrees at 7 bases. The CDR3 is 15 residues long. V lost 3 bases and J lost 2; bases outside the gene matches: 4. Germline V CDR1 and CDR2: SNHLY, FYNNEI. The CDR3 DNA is TGTGCCAGCAGTGAGACGGGGGGTGCCTACAATGAGCAGTTCTTC. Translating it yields CASSETGGAYNEQFF. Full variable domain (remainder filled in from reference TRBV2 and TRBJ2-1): EPEVTQTPSHQVTQMGQEVILRCVPISNHLYFYWYRQILGQKVEFLVSFYNNEISEKSEIFDDQFSVERPDGSNFTLKIRSTKLEDSAMYFCASSETGGAYNEQFFGPGTRLTVL.

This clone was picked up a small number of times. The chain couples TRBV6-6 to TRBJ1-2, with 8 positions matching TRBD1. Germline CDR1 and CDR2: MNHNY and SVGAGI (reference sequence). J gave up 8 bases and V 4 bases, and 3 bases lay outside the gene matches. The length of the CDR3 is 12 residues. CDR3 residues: CASSLTGEGYTF. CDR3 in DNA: TGTGCCAGCAGTTTGACAGGGGAAGGCTACACCTTC.

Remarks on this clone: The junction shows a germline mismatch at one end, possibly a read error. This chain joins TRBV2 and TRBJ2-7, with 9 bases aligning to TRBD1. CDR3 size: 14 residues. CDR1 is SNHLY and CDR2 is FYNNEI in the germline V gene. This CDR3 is CASSRDRALYGQYF. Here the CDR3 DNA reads TGTGCCAGCAGTAGGGACAGGGCGCTCTACGGGCAGTACTTC.

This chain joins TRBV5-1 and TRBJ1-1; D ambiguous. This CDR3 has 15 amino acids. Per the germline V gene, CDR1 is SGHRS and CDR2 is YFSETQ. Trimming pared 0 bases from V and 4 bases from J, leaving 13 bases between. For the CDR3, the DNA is TGCGCCAGCAGCTTGGGGAGGAGCCATTCCACTGAAGCTTTCTTT. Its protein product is CASSLGRSHSTEAFF. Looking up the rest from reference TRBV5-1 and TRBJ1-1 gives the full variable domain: KAGVTQTPRYLIKTRGQQVTLSCSPISGHRSVSWYQQTPGQGLQFLFEYFSETQRNKGNFPGRFSGRQFSNSRSEMNVSTLELGDSALYLCASSLGRSHSTEAFFGQGTRLTVV.

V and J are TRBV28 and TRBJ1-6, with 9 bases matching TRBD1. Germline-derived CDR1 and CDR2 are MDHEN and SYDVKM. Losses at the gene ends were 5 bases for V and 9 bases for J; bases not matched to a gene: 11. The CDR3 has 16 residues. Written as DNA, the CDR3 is TGTGCCAGCAGTGGTCGTCGGACAGGGGAGACTTCACCCCTCCACTTT. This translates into CASSGRRTGETSPLHF.

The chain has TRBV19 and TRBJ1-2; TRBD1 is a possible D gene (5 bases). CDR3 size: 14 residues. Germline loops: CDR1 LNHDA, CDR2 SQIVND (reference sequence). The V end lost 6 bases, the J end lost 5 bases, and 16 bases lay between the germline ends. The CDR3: CASRKTDQGYGYTF. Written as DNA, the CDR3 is TGTGCCAGTAGGAAAACGGACCAGGGTTATGGCTACACCTTC.

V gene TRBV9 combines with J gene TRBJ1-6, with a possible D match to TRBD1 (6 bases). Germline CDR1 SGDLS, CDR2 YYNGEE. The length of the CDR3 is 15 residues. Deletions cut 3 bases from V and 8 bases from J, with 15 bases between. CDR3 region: CASSERGAGDSPLHF. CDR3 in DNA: TGTGCCAGCAGCGAACGGGGGGCCGGCGATTCACCCCTCCACTTT.

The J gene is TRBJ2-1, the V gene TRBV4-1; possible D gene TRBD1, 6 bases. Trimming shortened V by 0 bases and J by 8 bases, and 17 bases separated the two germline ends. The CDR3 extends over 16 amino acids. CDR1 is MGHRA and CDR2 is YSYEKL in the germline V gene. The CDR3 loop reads CASSQEPAGAGYEQFF. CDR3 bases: TGCGCCAGCAGCCAAGAACCGGCAGGGGCAGGGTATGAGCAGTTCTTC.

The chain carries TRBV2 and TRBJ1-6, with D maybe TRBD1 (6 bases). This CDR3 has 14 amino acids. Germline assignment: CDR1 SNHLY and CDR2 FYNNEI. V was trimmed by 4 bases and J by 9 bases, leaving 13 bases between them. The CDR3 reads CASSADRSLSPLHF. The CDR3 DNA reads TGTGCCAGCAGTGCCGACAGGAGCCTTTCACCCCTCCACTTT.

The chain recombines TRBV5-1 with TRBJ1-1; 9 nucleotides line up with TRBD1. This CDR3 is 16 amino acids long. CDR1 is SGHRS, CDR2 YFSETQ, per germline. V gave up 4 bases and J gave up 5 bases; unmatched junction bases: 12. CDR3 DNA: TGCGCCAGCAGCCCGGTAAAAGACAGGGGGGGGACTGAAGCTTTCTTT. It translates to CASSPVKDRGGTEAFF.

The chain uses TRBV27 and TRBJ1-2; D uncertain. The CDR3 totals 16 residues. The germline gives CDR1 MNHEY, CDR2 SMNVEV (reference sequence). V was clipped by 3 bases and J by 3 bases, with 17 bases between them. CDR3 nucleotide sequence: TGTGCCAGCAGTTTCGGTAGCAGACCCTCCTACTATGGCTACACCTTC. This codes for CASSFGSRPSYYGYTF.

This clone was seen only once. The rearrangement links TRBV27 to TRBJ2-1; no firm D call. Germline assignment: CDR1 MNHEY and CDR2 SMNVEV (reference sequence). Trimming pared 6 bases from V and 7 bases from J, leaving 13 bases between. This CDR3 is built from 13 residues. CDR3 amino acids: CASRPVRYNEQFF. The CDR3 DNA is TGTGCCAGCAGACCTGTCAGGTATAATGAGCAGTTCTTC.

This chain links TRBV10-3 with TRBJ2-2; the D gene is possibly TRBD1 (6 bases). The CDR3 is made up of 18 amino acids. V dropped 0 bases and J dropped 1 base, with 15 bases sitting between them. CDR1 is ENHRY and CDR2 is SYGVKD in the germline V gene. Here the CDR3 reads CAISESIRGPKNTGELFF. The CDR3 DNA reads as TGTGCCATCAGTGAGTCTATCAGGGGACCAAAGAACACCGGGGAGCTGTTTTTT.

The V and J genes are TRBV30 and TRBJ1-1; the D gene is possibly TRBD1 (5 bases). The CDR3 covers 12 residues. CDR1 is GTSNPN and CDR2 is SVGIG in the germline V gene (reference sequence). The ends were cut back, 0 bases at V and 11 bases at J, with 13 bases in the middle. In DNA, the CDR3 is TGTGCCTGGAGTGTACTTGGGGGGAGCGCTTTCTTT. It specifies CAWSVLGGSAFF.

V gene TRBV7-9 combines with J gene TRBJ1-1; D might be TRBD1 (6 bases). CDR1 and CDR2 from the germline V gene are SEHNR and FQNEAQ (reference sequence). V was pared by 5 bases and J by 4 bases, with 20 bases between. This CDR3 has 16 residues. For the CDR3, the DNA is TGTGCCAGCAGCGCCCCCAGGGGCGAAGGAAGCACTGAAGCTTTCTTT. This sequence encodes CASSAPRGEGSTEAFF.

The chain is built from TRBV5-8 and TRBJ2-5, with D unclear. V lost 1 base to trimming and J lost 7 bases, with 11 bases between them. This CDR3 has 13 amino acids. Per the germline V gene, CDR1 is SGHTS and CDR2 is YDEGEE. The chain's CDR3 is CASSLLIPGTQYF. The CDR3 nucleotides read TGTGCCAGCAGCTTGCTGATCCCGGGGACCCAGTACTTC.

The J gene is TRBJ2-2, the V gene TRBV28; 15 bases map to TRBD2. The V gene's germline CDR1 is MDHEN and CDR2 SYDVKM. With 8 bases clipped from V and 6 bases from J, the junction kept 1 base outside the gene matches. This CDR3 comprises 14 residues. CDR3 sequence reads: CASGTSGGPGELFF. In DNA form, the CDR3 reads TGTGCCAGCGGGACTAGCGGGGGGCCCGGGGAGCTGTTTTTT. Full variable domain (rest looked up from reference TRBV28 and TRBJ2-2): DVKVTQSSRYLVKRTGEKVFLECVQDMDHENMFWYRQDPGLGLRLIYFSYDVKMKEKGDIPEGYSVSREKKERFSLILESASTNQTSMYLCASGTSGGPGELFFGEGSRLTVL.

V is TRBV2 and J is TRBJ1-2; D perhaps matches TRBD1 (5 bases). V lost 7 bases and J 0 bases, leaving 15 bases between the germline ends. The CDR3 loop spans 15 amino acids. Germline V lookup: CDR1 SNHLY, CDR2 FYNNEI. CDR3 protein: CASNPRQRTNYGYTF. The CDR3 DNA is TGTGCCAGCAATCCTAGACAGCGCACTAACTATGGCTACACCTTC.

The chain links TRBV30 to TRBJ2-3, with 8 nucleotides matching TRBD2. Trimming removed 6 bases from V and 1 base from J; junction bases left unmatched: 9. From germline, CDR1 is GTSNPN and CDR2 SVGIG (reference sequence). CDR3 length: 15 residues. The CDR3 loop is CACRSAGARTDTQYF. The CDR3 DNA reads TGTGCCTGTCGCTCAGCGGGGGCCCGCACAGATACGCAGTATTTT.

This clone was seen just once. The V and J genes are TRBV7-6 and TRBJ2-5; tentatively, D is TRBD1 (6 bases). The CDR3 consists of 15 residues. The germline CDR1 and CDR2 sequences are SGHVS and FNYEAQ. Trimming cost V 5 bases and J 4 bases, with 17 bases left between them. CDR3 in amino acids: CASSAAPRDTETQYF. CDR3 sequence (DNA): TGTGCCAGCAGCGCAGCCCCGAGGGACACAGAGACCCAGTACTTC.

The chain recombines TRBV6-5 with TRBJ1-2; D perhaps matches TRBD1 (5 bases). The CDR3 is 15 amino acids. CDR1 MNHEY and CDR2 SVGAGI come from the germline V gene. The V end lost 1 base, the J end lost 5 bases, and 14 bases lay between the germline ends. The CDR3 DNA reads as TGTGCCAGCAGTTACTTCCCCGACAGCTCTTATGGCTACACCTTC. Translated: CASSYFPDSSYGYTF.

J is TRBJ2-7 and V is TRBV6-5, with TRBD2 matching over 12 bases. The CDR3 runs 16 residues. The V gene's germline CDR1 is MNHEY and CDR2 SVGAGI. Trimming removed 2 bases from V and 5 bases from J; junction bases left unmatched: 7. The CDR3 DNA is TGTGCCAGCAGTTACACCCTACTAGCGGGGGGAAACGAGCAGTACTTC. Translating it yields CASSYTLLAGGNEQYF.

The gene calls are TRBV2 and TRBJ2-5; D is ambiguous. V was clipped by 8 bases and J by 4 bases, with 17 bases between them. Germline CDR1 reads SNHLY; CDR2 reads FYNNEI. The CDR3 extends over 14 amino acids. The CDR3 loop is CASAVNRGRETQYF. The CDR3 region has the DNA TGTGCCAGCGCGGTCAACCGCGGAAGAGAGACCCAGTACTTC.

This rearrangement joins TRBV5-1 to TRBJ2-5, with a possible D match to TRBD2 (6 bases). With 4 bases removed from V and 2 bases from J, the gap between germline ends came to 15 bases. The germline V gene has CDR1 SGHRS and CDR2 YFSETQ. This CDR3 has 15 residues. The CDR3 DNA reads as TGCGCCAGCAGCCCGACCGGAGGGATGCAAGAGACCCAGTACTTC. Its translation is CASSPTGGMQETQYF.

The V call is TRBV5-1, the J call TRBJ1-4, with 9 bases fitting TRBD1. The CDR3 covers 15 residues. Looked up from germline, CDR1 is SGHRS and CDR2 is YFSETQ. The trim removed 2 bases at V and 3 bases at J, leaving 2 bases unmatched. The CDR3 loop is CASSFRDRANEKLFF. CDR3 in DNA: TGCGCCAGCAGCTTCCGGGACAGGGCTAATGAAAAACTGTTTTTT.

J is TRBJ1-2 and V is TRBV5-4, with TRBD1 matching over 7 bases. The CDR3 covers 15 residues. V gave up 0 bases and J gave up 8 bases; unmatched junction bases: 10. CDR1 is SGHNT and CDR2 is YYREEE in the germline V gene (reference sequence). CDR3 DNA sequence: TGTGCCAGCAGCTTGGCAGCAGGGGGATTGCCCGGCTACACCTTC. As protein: CASSLAAGGLPGYTF.

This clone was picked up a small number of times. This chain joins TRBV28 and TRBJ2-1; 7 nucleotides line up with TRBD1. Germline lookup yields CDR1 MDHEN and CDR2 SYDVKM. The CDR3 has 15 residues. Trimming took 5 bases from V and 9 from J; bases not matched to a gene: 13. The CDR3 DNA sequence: TGTGCCAGCAGTCCCCGACAGGGAAGCAGCGCTGAGCAGTTCTTC. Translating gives CASSPRQGSSAEQFF.